This T cell receptor beta chain was retrieved from a study of cytomegalovirus exposure and HLA in healthy donors. Germline V gives CDR1 MNHEY, CDR2 SVGAGI. Trimming took 6 bases from V and 3 from J, leaving 15 bases between them. The CDR3 covers 14 residues. A remark on this clone: The antigen is unknown.

A multiplex PCR was run with 60 Vbeta primers and 13 Jbeta primers. TCRdb's table, derived via immunoSEQ multiplex PCR, lists solely in-frame clones and lacks some. Recorded for this sample: some 39,000 clones. Whole-study results and caveats: Among the sequence variants, a highly shared cluster was likely an artifact of sequencing. Sequencing depth roughly uniform across donors was assumed in presence/absence analyses.

Sequenced material: PBMCs. V gene TRBV6-5 combines with J gene TRBJ2-7, with D possibly matching TRBD1 (6 bases). The clonotype was recovered from a woman aged 25 to 39 in good health and CMV-seropositive. This CDR3 reads CASSRTAQYYEQYF. CDR3 bases: TGTGCCAGCAGCCGGACAGCCCAATACTACGAGCAGTACTTC.